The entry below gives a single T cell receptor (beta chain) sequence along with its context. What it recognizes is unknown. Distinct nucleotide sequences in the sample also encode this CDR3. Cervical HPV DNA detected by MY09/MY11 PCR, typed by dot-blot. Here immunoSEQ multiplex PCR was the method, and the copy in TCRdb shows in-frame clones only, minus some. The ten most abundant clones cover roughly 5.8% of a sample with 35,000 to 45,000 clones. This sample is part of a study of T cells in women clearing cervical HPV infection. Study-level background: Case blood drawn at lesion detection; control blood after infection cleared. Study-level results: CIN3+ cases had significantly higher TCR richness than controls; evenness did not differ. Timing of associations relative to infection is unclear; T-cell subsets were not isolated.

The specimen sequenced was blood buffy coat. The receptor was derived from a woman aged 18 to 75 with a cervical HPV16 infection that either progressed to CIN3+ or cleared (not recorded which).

The CDR3 sequence is CASSLRGSGNTIYF. The CDR3 DNA, read in part, is TGTGCCAGCAGCTTACGCGGCTCTGGAAACACC. This sequence joins TRBV7-9 and TRBJ1-3; D is undetermined. Read data end 3 residues before the CDR3 end; the end is taken from the germline J gene. Germline CDR1 is SEHNR and CDR2 is FQNEAQ (reference sequence). The CDR3 is made up of 14 amino acids. The V end was cut by 2 bases, the J end by 0 bases, with 5 bases between.